The clone carrying this T cell receptor beta chain came up many times. The antigen is unknown. From germline, CDR1 is SNHLY and CDR2 FYNNEI. The CDR3 is 14 amino acids. V lost 2 bases to trimming and J lost 0 bases, with 7 bases between them. Clinical symptoms, serum thyroxine and TRAb, thyroid ultrasound and orbital computed tomography together formed the diagnostic basis. PBMCs were derived from about 10 ml fresh peripheral blood. The record originates from a study of T cells in Graves' hyperthyroidism and ophthalmopathy. Study-wide points: Peripheral blood also featured most of the thyroid clonotypes expanded above 0.001. Ophthalmopathy onset followed model prediction by a median about 6.5 months.

RNA transcripts yielded amplified TCR beta CDR3 regions. During a first-round RT-PCR of the TCR CDR3, the HTBI primer set was used. TCRdb processed the multiplex PCR reads anew with MiXCR; each CDR3 protein has one entry. The table lists around 350,000 distinct CDR3 sequences, less than 20% of them singletons. The chain couples TRBV2 to TRBJ1-1, with unresolved D. What was sequenced was blood. The TCR was taken from a young woman with Graves' hyperthyroidism that later progressed to Graves' ophthalmopathy. The CDR3 nucleotides are TGTGCCAGCAGTGAACGGGGAATGAACACTGAAGCTTTCTTT. Protein sequence: CASSERGMNTEAFF.